This TCR beta chain is drawn from a study of cytomegalovirus exposure and HLA in healthy donors. About the study: A prior analysis found about 120 million unique TCR beta sequences from approximately 200 million T cells.

Comment on this clone: Its antigen remains unidentified.

Primers included in the PCR were 60 Vbeta and 13 Jbeta primers. Generated by immunoSEQ multiplex PCR, the TCRdb table keeps only in-frame clones and is missing some. The sample shows about 170,000 clones, approximately 81% of them seen only once. Regarding the study as a whole: Reportedly, TCR beta sequences accurately predicted HLA-A and HLA-B alleles in most subjects.

Source material: PBMCs. The TCR comes from a young man in good health and CMV-seropositive.

CDR3 region: CASSPGAGYTF. As DNA, the CDR3 is TGTGCCAGCTCACCGGGGGCTGGCTACACCTTC. V and J are TRBV18 and TRBJ1-2; D is perhaps TRBD1 (6 bases). Germline CDR1 KGHSH, CDR2 LQKENI. V lost 3 bases and J lost 7, with 6 bases in between. The CDR3 extends over 11 amino acids. The variable domain in full, completed from reference TRBV18 and TRBJ1-2, reads NAGVMQNPRHLVRRRGQEARLRCSPMKGHSHVYWYRQLPEEGLKFMVYLQKENIIDESGMPKERFSAEFPKEGPSILRIQQVVRGDSAAYFCASSPGAGYTFGSGTRLTVV.